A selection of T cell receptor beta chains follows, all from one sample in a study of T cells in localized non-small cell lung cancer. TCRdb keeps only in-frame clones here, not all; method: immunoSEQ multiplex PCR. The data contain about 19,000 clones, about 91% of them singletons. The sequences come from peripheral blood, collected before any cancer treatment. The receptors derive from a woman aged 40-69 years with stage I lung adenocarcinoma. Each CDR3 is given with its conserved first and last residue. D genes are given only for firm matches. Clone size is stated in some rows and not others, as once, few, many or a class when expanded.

CDR3aa: CASSPPSTDTQYF
CDR3nt: TGTGCCAGCTCACCCCCTAGCACAGATACGCAGTATTTT
abundance: once
d_gene: -
j_gene: TRBJ2-3
v_gene: TRBV18

CDR3aa: CASRIFQASPLHF
CDR3nt: TGTGCCAGCAGAATCTTCCAAGCATCACCCCTCCACTTT
abundance: -
d_gene: -
j_gene: TRBJ1-6
v_gene: TRBV6-1

CDR3aa: CASSPTVRSYNEQFF
CDR3nt: TGTGCCAGCAGTCCAACGGTCCGCTCCTACAATGAGCAGTTCTTC
abundance: -
d_gene: -
j_gene: TRBJ2-1
v_gene: TRBV27

CDR3aa: CASSFRQGAAGETQYF
CDR3nt: TGTGCCAGTAGTTTCAGACAGGGGGCGGCTGGTGAGACCCAGTACTTC
abundance: -
d_gene: TRBD1
j_gene: TRBJ2-5
v_gene: TRBV19

CDR3aa: CASRGQMNTEAFF
CDR3nt: TGTGCCAGCAGAGGACAAATGAACACTGAAGCTTTCTTT
abundance: -
d_gene: -
j_gene: TRBJ1-1
v_gene: TRBV27

CDR3aa: CASSLDGQSNQPQHF
CDR3nt: TGTGCCAGCAGCTTAGATGGACAGAGCAATCAGCCCCAGCATTTT
abundance: -
d_gene: -
j_gene: TRBJ1-5
v_gene: TRBV11-2

CDR3aa: CASSPDSSTDTQYF
CDR3nt: TGTGCCAGCAGCCCGGACTCGAGCACAGATACGCAGTATTTT
abundance: -
d_gene: -
j_gene: TRBJ2-3
v_gene: TRBV7-2

CDR3aa: CASSQGPIFYGYTF
CDR3nt: TGCGCCAGCAGCCAGGGACCTATCTTCTATGGCTACACCTTC
abundance: -
d_gene: -
j_gene: TRBJ1-2
v_gene: TRBV4-3

CDR3aa: CASSTGINTEAFF
CDR3nt: TGTGCCAGCAGTACAGGGATAAACACTGAAGCTTTCTTT
abundance: -
d_gene: -
j_gene: TRBJ1-1
v_gene: TRBV25-1

CDR3aa: CASSVGGNDNQPQHF
CDR3nt: TGTGCCAGCAGCGTAGGAGGGAACGACAATCAGCCCCAGCATTTT
abundance: -
d_gene: -
j_gene: TRBJ1-5
v_gene: TRBV9

CDR3aa: CASRSGAAGELFF
CDR3nt: TGTGCCAGCAGAAGCGGCGCGGCCGGGGAGCTGTTTTTT
abundance: once
d_gene: -
j_gene: TRBJ2-2
v_gene: TRBV2

CDR3aa: CASSSPQGRAGNTIYF
CDR3nt: TGTGCCAGCAGTTCGCCACAGGGAAGGGCTGGAAACACCATATATTTT
abundance: -
d_gene: -
j_gene: TRBJ1-3
v_gene: TRBV28

CDR3aa: CASSYDTRQSRANVLTF
CDR3nt: TGTGCCAGCAGTTATGACACACGACAAAGTCGGGCCAACGTCCTGACTTTC
abundance: -
d_gene: -
j_gene: TRBJ2-6
v_gene: TRBV6-4

CDR3aa: CASSAGRQGRNQPQHF
CDR3nt: TGTGCCAGCAGCGCAGGTAGACAGGGCCGCAATCAGCCCCAGCATTTT
abundance: -
d_gene: TRBD1
j_gene: TRBJ1-5
v_gene: TRBV9

CDR3aa: CASSLRQGNIQYF
CDR3nt: TGTGCCAGCAGCTTGAGGCAGGGAAACATTCAGTACTTC
abundance: -
d_gene: -
j_gene: TRBJ2-4
v_gene: TRBV5-5

CDR3aa: CASSISGGIYNEQFF
CDR3nt: TGTGCCAGTAGTATCAGCGGGGGAATATACAATGAGCAGTTCTTC
abundance: -
d_gene: TRBD2
j_gene: TRBJ2-1
v_gene: TRBV19

CDR3aa: CASKLSGSSDEQYF
CDR3nt: TGTGCCAGTAAACTTAGCGGGAGTTCGGACGAGCAGTACTTC
abundance: -
d_gene: TRBD2
j_gene: TRBJ2-7
v_gene: TRBV28

CDR3aa: CASSKPGLAAKNRNEQFF
CDR3nt: TGTGCCAGCAGTAAACCGGGACTAGCGGCGAAGAATCGGAATGAGCAGTTCTTC
abundance: -
d_gene: TRBD2
j_gene: TRBJ2-1
v_gene: TRBV6-9

CDR3aa: CASSIGTRSYTF
CDR3nt: TGTGCCAGCAGCATAGGGACGCGGAGCTACACCTTC
abundance: once
d_gene: -
j_gene: TRBJ1-2
v_gene: TRBV5-6

CDR3aa: CAWSKMGANYGYTF
CDR3nt: TGTGCCTGGAGTAAAATGGGAGCTAACTATGGCTACACCTTC
abundance: few
d_gene: -
j_gene: TRBJ1-2
v_gene: TRBV30

CDR3aa: CASSQLRGLVEKLFF
CDR3nt: TGTGCCAGCAGCCAGCTCCGAGGGCTGGTAGAAAAACTGTTTTTT
abundance: -
d_gene: -
j_gene: TRBJ1-4
v_gene: TRBV14

CDR3aa: CASCYQETQYF
CDR3nt: TGTGCCAGCTGCTACCAGGAGACCCAGTACTTC
abundance: -
d_gene: -
j_gene: TRBJ2-5
v_gene: TRBV2

CDR3aa: CASSIDLTTGTGTYEQYF
CDR3nt: TGTGCCAGTAGTATAGATCTAACTACGGGGACAGGGACCTACGAGCAGTACTTC
abundance: -
d_gene: TRBD1
j_gene: TRBJ2-7
v_gene: TRBV19

CDR3aa: CAWSTQGGRETQYF
CDR3nt: TGTGCCTGGAGTACCCAGGGTGGGAGAGAGACCCAGTACTTC
abundance: -
d_gene: -
j_gene: TRBJ2-5
v_gene: TRBV30

CDR3aa: CASSPPGTAFQETQYF
CDR3nt: TGTGCCAGCTCACCACCCGGGACAGCTTTCCAAGAGACCCAGTACTTC
abundance: -
d_gene: TRBD1
j_gene: TRBJ2-5
v_gene: TRBV18

CDR3aa: CASSFPGESYEQYF
CDR3nt: TGTGCCAGCAGCTTTCCGGGGGAGTCCTACGAGCAGTACTTC
abundance: -
d_gene: -
j_gene: TRBJ2-7
v_gene: TRBV7-2

CDR3aa: CASNRWDSKTGELFF
CDR3nt: TGTGCCAGCAATCGCTGGGACAGTAAAACCGGGGAGCTGTTTTTT
abundance: -
d_gene: TRBD1
j_gene: TRBJ2-2
v_gene: TRBV6-5